The present TCR beta chain was sequenced within a study of T cells after yellow fever vaccination. TCRdb called the 5' RACE reads again in MiXCR, with one record for every CDR3 protein. The profile shows about 240,000 distinct CDR3 sequences, around 3.5% of them singletons. The CDR3 runs to 14 residues. Germline V gene sequence: CDR1 SGHTA, CDR2 FQGNSA. Trimming left V 0 bases short and J 4 bases short, with 7 bases between. This clonotype occurred many times. The chain is built from TRBV7-2 and TRBJ2-1, with no clear D. The input for sequencing was PBMCs, taken 15 days after the yellow fever booster vaccination. The clonotype originates from a man between 18 and 29 years old who received the YFV17D yellow fever vaccine. The CDR3 here is CASSLALKYNEQFF. DNA for the CDR3: TGTGCCAGCAGCTTAGCGCTCAAATACAATGAGCAGTTCTTC.